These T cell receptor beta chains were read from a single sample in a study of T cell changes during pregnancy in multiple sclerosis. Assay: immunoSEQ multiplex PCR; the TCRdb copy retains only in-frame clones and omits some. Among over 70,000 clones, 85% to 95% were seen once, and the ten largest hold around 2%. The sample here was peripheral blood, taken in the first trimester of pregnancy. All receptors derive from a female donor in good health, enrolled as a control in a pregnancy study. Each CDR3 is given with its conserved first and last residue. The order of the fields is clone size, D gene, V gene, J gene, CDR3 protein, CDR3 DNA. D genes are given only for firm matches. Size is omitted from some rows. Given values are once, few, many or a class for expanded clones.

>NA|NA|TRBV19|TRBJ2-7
CASTRGYEQYF
TGTGCCAGTACCAGGGGTTACGAGCAGTACTTC
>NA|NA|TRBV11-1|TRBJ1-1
CASSPQASNTEAFF
TGTGCCAGCAGCCCCCAGGCCAGCAACACTGAAGCTTTCTTT
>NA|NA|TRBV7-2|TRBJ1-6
CASSSPRGEGLSYNSPLHF
TGTGCCAGCAGCTCCCCCCGCGGGGAAGGGTTGTCCTATAATTCACCCCTCCACTTT
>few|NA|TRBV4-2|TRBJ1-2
CASSQGGGARGYGYTF
TGTGCCAGCAGCCAAGGGGGCGGGGCTCGAGGCTATGGCTACACCTTC
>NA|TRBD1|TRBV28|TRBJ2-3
CASSTTVPGTGITDTQYF
TGTGCCAGCAGTACCACCGTCCCCGGGACAGGGATTACAGATACGCAGTATTTT
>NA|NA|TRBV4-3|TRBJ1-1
CASSQDWGRDTEAFF
TGCGCCAGCAGCCAAGATTGGGGCAGGGACACTGAAGCTTTCTTT
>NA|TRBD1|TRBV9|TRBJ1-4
CASSVFFSDRGYEKLFF
TGTGCCAGCAGCGTATTTTTTTCCGACAGGGGATATGAAAAACTGTTTTTT
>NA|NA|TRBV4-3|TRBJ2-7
CASSQDWRSWYEQYF
TGCGCCAGCAGCCAGGACTGGCGATCCTGGTACGAGCAGTACTTC
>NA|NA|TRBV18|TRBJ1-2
CASSPDRSYGYTF
TGTGCCAGCTCACCCGACAGATCGTATGGCTACACCTTC
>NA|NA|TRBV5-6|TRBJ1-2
CASSLDPGADYGYTF
TGTGCCAGCAGCTTGGATCCGGGTGCGGACTATGGCTACACCTTC
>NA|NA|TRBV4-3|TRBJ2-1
CASSQLGGANNEQFF
TGCGCCAGCAGCCAATTGGGGGGGGCCAACAATGAGCAGTTCTTC
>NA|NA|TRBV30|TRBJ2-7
CAWSVFNTEQYF
TGTGCCTGGAGTGTATTCAACACGGAGCAGTACTTC
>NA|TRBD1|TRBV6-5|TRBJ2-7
CASSYSGQGAYEQYF
TGTGCCAGCAGTTACTCGGGACAGGGGGCGTACGAGCAGTACTTC
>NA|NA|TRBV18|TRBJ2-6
CASSPSGANVLTF
TGTGCCAGCTCCCCGTCTGGGGCCAACGTCCTGACTTTC
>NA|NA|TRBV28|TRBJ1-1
CASSITGFGNTEAFF
TGTGCCAGCAGTATAACAGGGTTTGGGAACACTGAAGCTTTCTTT
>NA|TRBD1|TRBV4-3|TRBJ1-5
CASSQGTGTDQPQHF
TGCGCCAGCAGCCAAGGGACAGGGACGGATCAGCCCCAGCATTTT
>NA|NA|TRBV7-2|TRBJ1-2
CASSTGTLYGYTF
TGTGCCAGCAGCACCGGGACTCTCTATGGCTACACCTTC
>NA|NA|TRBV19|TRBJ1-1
CASSQVGGDLEAFF
TGTGCCAGTAGCCAAGTTGGGGGGGATCTTGAAGCTTTCTTT
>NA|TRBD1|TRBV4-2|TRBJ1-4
CASSQNRDRDEKLFF
TGTGCCAGCAGCCAAAACCGGGACAGGGATGAAAAACTGTTTTTT
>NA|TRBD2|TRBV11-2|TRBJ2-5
CASSLRLAEGETQYF
TGTGCCAGCAGCTTGCGACTAGCGGAGGGGGAGACCCAGTACTTC
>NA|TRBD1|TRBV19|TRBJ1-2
CASNPRNRGQNYGYTF
TGTGCCAGTAATCCCAGAAACAGGGGGCAGAACTATGGCTACACCTTC
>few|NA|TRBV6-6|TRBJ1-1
CASSSETAREAFF
TGTGCCAGCAGTTCCGAGACTGCCAGAGAAGCTTTCTTT
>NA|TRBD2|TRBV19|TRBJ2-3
CASRTSGGLSTDTQYF
TGTGCCAGTAGAACTAGCGGGGGGCTTAGCACAGATACGCAGTATTTT
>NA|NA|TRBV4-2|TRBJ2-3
CASSRGGHGTDTQYF
TGTGCCAGCAGCCGGGGGGGACATGGCACAGATACGCAGTATTTT
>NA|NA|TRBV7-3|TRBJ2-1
CASSSEQGPTQFF
TGTGCCAGCAGCTCAGAACAGGGCCCAACCCAGTTCTTC
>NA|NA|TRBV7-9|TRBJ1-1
CASSSADSSTEAFF
TGTGCCAGCAGCTCCGCCGACAGCTCCACTGAAGCTTTCTTT
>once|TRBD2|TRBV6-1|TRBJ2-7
CASSEALAGGLYEQYF
TGTGCCAGCAGTGAAGCTCTAGCGGGGGGGCTCTACGAGCAGTACTTC
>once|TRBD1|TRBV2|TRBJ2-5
CASSSQGTQETQYF
TGTGCCAGCAGTTCACAGGGGACCCAAGAGACCCAGTACTTC
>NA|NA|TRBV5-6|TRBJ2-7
CASSLGATDEQYF
TGTGCCAGCAGCTTGGGTGCGACTGACGAGCAGTACTTC
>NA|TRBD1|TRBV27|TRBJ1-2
CASTPRQGSPPAYGYTF
TGTGCCAGCACTCCCCGACAGGGATCGCCACCGGCCTATGGCTACACCTTC
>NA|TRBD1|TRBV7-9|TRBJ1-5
CASSGRDSPNQPQHF
TGTGCCAGCAGCGGCCGGGACAGCCCAAATCAGCCCCAGCATTTT
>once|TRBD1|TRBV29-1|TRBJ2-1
CSVEDGQGAPNEQFF
TGCAGCGTTGAAGACGGACAGGGGGCGCCGAATGAGCAGTTCTTC
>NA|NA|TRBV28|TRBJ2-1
CASSPSNEQFF
TGTGCCAGCAGTCCCTCCAATGAGCAGTTCTTC
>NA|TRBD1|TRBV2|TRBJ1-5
CASSPGQRTIDQPQHF
TGTGCCAGCAGTCCGGGACAGAGGACCATCGATCAGCCCCAGCATTTT
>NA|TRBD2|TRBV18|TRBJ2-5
CASSLGTSGETQYF
TGTGCCAGCTCACTGGGGACTAGCGGAGAGACCCAGTACTTC
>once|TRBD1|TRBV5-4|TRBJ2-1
CASSTRDRGVRDEQFF
TGTGCCAGCAGCACCCGCGACAGGGGGGTAAGAGATGAGCAGTTCTTC
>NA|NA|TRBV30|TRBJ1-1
CAWSGGYSEAFF
TGTGCCTGGAGCGGAGGGTACTCTGAAGCTTTCTTT
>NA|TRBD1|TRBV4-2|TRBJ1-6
CASSRRETGLNSPLHF
TGTGCCAGCAGCCGAAGGGAGACAGGGTTAAATTCACCCCTCCACTTT
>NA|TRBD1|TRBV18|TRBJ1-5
CASSPDRGVGGQPQHF
TGTGCCAGCTCCCCGGACAGGGGAGTGGGTGGTCAGCCCCAGCATTTT
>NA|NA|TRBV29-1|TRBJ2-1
CSVDQGEQFF
TGCAGCGTTGACCAGGGAGAGCAGTTCTTC
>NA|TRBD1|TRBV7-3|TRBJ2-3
CASSLTGTGTDTQYF
TGTGCCAGCAGCTTAACAGGGACAGGCACAGATACGCAGTATTTT
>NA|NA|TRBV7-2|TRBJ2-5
CASSLGADQETQYF
TGTGCCAGCAGCTTAGGGGCAGACCAAGAGACCCAGTACTTC
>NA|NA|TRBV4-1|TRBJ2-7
CASSQEVQISYEQYF
TGCGCCAGCAGCCAAGAGGTGCAGATCTCCTACGAGCAGTACTTC
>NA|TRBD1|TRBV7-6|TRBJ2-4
CASSQGTDIAKNIQYF
TGTGCCAGCAGCCAAGGGACAGATATAGCCAAAAACATTCAGTACTTC
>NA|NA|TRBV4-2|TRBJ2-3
CASSQGTNRVSDTQYF
TGTGCCAGCAGCCAAGGGACAAACAGGGTCTCAGATACGCAGTATTTT